This T cell receptor beta chain was identified in a study of T cell responses to AZD1222 COVID-19 vaccine. Profiling relied on immunoSEQ multiplex PCR, and the TCRdb table lists in-frame clones only, not all of them. Of 150,000 to 200,000 clones in the sample, 92% were seen once. Trimming took 4 bases from V and 9 from J, leaving 16 bases between them. The CDR3 runs to 14 residues. Germline V gene lookup returns CDR1 GTSNPN and CDR2 SVGIG (reference sequence). J is TRBJ1-6 and V is TRBV30; D unclear. Sequenced material: peripheral blood, taken 28 days after the second AZD1222 dose. The receptor was isolated from an adult who received the AZD1222 COVID-19 vaccine. CDR3 protein: CAWTLRFGGSPLHF. CDR3 bases: TGTGCCTGGACACTCAGGTTTGGTGGTTCACCCCTCCACTTT.